The next 22 T cell receptor beta chains were all read from a single sample in a study of human T cells and chemical hapten exposure. TCRdb called the RACE reads again in MiXCR, with one record for every CDR3 protein. The sample shows about 84,000 distinct CDR3 sequences, more than 9% of them seen only once. Time point described: patch test 2, 6 weeks after DPC sensitization. Documented treatment: therapeutic diphenylcyclopropenone sensitization with weekly scalp DPC. The material sequenced was whole blood, taken in connection with sensitization to the hapten diphenylcyclopropenone (DPC). These receptors came from a woman aged 45-65 years with alopecia areata. Some clones in this sample may be carry-over from other donors' samples.

The rearrangement uses TRBV4-1 and TRBJ2-3, with D possibly TRBD2 on 7 matching bases. The germline CDR1 and CDR2 sequences are MGHRA and YSYEKL. V was trimmed by 4 bases and J by 2 bases, leaving 19 bases between them. The CDR3 is 17 amino acids. DNA for the CDR3: TGCGCCAGCAGCCCCTACGGGGAGGGACAAGTCACAGATACGCAGTATTTT. This sequence encodes CASSPYGEGQVTDTQYF.

This clonotype showed up many times. The rearrangement joins TRBV29-1 to TRBJ2-1; TRBD2 matches 13 bases. This CDR3 spans 16 amino acids. Germline V gene lookup returns CDR1 SQVTM and CDR2 ANQGSEA. The V gene end was trimmed by 3 bases and the J gene end by 9 bases; junction bases not matched to a gene: 11. This CDR3 reads CSVDSPGLAGVGEQFF. CDR3 nucleotide sequence: TGCAGCGTTGACTCACCAGGACTAGCGGGAGTAGGTGAGCAGTTCTTC.

The V gene is TRBV20-1, the J gene TRBJ2-1; 7 positions match TRBD1. This CDR3 is built from 12 residues. Per germline, CDR1 DFQATT and CDR2 SNEGSKA (reference sequence). Trimming took 6 bases from V and 8 from J; bases not matched to a gene: 7. CDR3 DNA: TGCAGTGCCGAGACAGGGTGGGATGAGCAGTTCTTC. Translated, it gives CSAETGWDEQFF.

This clonotype was counted ten times or more. Its ends do not fully match the called genes, so a read error is possible. CDR3: CASSKGQGNNYGYTF. As DNA, the CDR3 is TGCGCTAGCAGCAAAGGACAGGGGAATAACTATGGCTACACCTTC. V usage is TRBV5-1 and J usage is TRBJ1-2; 9 bases map to TRBD1. This CDR3 has 15 residues. Germline assignment: CDR1 SGHRS and CDR2 YFSETQ.

This clonotype was detected ten times or more. The V and J genes are TRBV7-2 and TRBJ1-1; 7 nucleotides align to TRBD1. This CDR3 region has 14 residues. V was pared by 0 bases and J by 5 bases, with 3 bases of the junction left unmatched. CDR1 and CDR2 from the germline V gene are SGHTA and FQGNSA. The CDR3 nucleotides are TGTGCCAGCAGCTTAGCAGGGGGCCTGACTGAAGCTTTCTTT. It encodes CASSLAGGLTEAFF. Based on the CDR3 plus reference TRBV7-2 and TRBJ1-1, the full variable domain is GAGVSQSPSNKVTEKGKDVELRCDPISGHTALYWYRQSLGQGLEFLIYFQGNSAPDKSGLPSDRFSAERTGGSVSTLTIQRTQQEDSAVYLCASSLAGGLTEAFFGQGTRLTVV.

In this sample, this clonotype turned up many times. In DNA, the CDR3 is TGCAGTGTCACAACACCGGGACAAGGGAACACTGAAGCTTTCTTT. As protein: CSVTTPGQGNTEAFF. This rearrangement joins TRBV20-1 to TRBJ1-1, with D tentatively TRBD1 (6 bases). The CDR3 totals 15 residues. V was shortened by 7 bases and J by 1 base, with 19 bases between the two germline ends. From germline, CDR1 is DFQATT and CDR2 SNEGSKA (reference sequence).

This clonotype was recorded at least ten times. V and J are TRBV20-1 and TRBJ1-4; D is undetermined. Trimming took 0 bases from V and 2 from J, leaving 10 bases between them. The germline gives CDR1 DFQATT, CDR2 SNEGSKA (reference sequence). CDR3 length equals 15 residues. The chain's CDR3 is CSARDQARTNEKLFF. CDR3 DNA sequence: TGCAGTGCTAGAGACCAAGCTAGGACTAATGAAAAACTGTTTTTT.

The sample holds a few counts of this clonotype. This chain connects TRBV5-1 to TRBJ1-5; 9 nucleotides align to TRBD1. CDR1 is SGHRS, CDR2 YFSETQ, per germline. This CDR3 spans 16 amino acids. Germline trimming cut 1 base from V and 0 bases from J; bases unmatched to any gene: 2. CDR3 coding DNA: TGCGCCAGCAGCTTGACAGGGGGCTATAGCAATCAGCCCCAGCATTTT. It translates to CASSLTGGYSNQPQHF.

This chain uses TRBV2 with TRBJ2-4; 9 bases line up with TRBD1. Germline-derived CDR1 and CDR2 are SNHLY and FYNNEI. J was trimmed by 6 bases and V by 7 bases; bases with no gene match: 10. The CDR3 has 15 amino acids. Here the CDR3 DNA reads TGTGCCAGCACCAAGGGACAGGGCGGGGGAAACATTCAGTACTTC. Protein: CASTKGQGGGNIQYF. The full variable domain, with the rest looked up from reference TRBV2 and TRBJ2-4, is EPEVTQTPSHQVTQMGQEVILRCVPISNHLYFYWYRQILGQKVEFLVSFYNNEISEKSEIFDDQFSVERPDGSNFTLKIRSTKLEDSAMYFCASTKGQGGGNIQYFGAGTRLSVL.

In this sample, this clonotype turned up once. V and J are TRBV27 and TRBJ2-5, with D possibly matching TRBD1 (6 bases). The CDR3 length is 14 residues. The V gene lost 5 bases and the J gene lost 5 bases, with 15 bases spanning the gap. The V gene's germline CDR1 is MNHEY and CDR2 SMNVEV (reference sequence). The CDR3 DNA reads as TGTGCCAGCAGTCCCCACAGGGATTTGGAGACCCAGTACTTC. It specifies CASSPHRDLETQYF.

This clonotype was picked up many times. The rearrangement uses TRBV12-3 or TRBV12-4 and TRBJ2-1, with 8 positions matching TRBD1. J was trimmed by 4 bases and V by 6 bases; bases with no gene match: 8. The CDR3 has 15 residues. CDR3 sequence reads: CASRHGQGRYNEQFF. CDR3 sequence (DNA): TGTGCCAGCAGACACGGACAGGGAAGGTACAATGAGCAGTTCTTC.

In this sample, this clonotype turned up many times. V usage is TRBV20-1 and J usage is TRBJ2-1; 11 bases are shared with TRBD1. CDR1 is DFQATT and CDR2 is SNEGSKA in the germline V gene (reference sequence). With 3 bases clipped from V and 7 bases from J, the junction kept 8 bases outside the gene matches. The length of the CDR3 is 15 residues. CDR3 in DNA: TGCAGTGCTAGGCTGGACAGGGGGCTGGTAAATGAGCAGTTCTTC. Its translation is CSARLDRGLVNEQFF.

This clonotype was found many times. The chain couples TRBV7-9 to TRBJ2-7; TRBD1 is a possible D gene (5 bases). The ends were cut back, 4 bases at V and 1 base at J, with 8 bases in the middle. The CDR3 has 13 amino acids. Germline-derived CDR1 and CDR2 are SEHNR and FQNEAQ (reference sequence). The chain's CDR3 is CASSSSGSYEQYF. CDR3 nucleotide sequence: TGTGCCAGCAGCTCCTCAGGGTCCTACGAGCAGTACTTC.

This clonotype was detected many times. The chain employs TRBV5-5 and TRBJ1-4; maybe TRBD1 (5 bases). Germline loops: CDR1 SGHKS, CDR2 YYEKEE (reference sequence). Trimming shortened V by 0 bases and J by 8 bases, and 14 bases separated the two germline ends. CDR3 size: 15 residues. The CDR3 DNA reads as TGTGCCAGCAGCTTGGGCAGGGATTGGTACGAAAAACTGTTTTTT. This sequence encodes CASSLGRDWYEKLFF.

The chain uses TRBV20-1 and TRBJ2-7; D possibly corresponds to TRBD2 (5 bases). The CDR3 loop spans 15 amino acids. The V gene's germline CDR1 is DFQATT and CDR2 SNEGSKA (reference sequence). V was cut by 6 bases and J by 4 bases, with 22 bases left in between. The CDR3 bases are TGCAGTGCCGAAGACTCCGGCCCGGGGATTTACGAGCAGTACTTC. It codes for CSAEDSGPGIYEQYF.

This clonotype has at least ten counts. The rearrangement uses TRBV25-1 and TRBJ2-7, with D unresolved. This CDR3 contains 14 residues. The V end lost 2 bases, the J end lost 1 base, and 9 bases lay between the germline ends. In germline, CDR1 is MGHDK, CDR2 SYGVNS. Written as DNA, the CDR3 is TGTGCCAGCAGTGAAGGTAGCAGATCCTACGAGCAGTACTTC. Its translation: CASSEGSRSYEQYF.

This clonotype was seen a few times. V and J are TRBV30 and TRBJ2-7; D could derive from TRBD1 or TRBD2 (6 bases each). The V end lost 4 bases, the J end lost 3 bases, and 16 bases lay between the germline ends. Germline values: CDR1 GTSNPN, CDR2 SVGIG (reference sequence). The CDR3 is 14 residues long. The chain's CDR3 is CAWTPPGALYEQYF. CDR3 nucleotides: TGTGCCTGGACTCCTCCGGGGGCCCTCTACGAGCAGTACTTC. Variable domain in full (rest from reference TRBV30 and TRBJ2-7): SQTIHQWPATLVQPVGSPLSLECTVEGTSNPNLYWYRQAAGRGLQLLFYSVGIGQISSEVPQNLSASRPQDRQFILSSKKLLLSDSGFYLCAWTPPGALYEQYFGPGTRLTVT.

The chain is built from TRBV6-6 and TRBJ2-3, with D unresolved. V was shortened by 10 bases and J by 6 bases, with 17 bases between the two germline ends. The CDR3 has 13 residues. Germline lookup yields CDR1 MNHNY and CDR2 SVGAGI (reference sequence). The CDR3 spells CATARTETDTQYF. Written as DNA, the CDR3 is TGTGCCACCGCCAGGACCGAAACGGATACGCAGTATTTT.

Many counts were recorded for this clonotype. The rearrangement joins TRBV10-2 to TRBJ2-2, with 8 bases identical to TRBD2. CDR3 length: 14 amino acids. Germline V gives CDR1 WSHSY, CDR2 SAAADI. The J segment lost 7 bases and the V segment lost 7 bases, leaving 8 bases of the junction unmatched. The CDR3 region has the DNA TGCGCCAGCAAAGAAGCGGGAGCGGGCGGGGAGCTGTTTTTT. It encodes CASKEAGAGGELFF.

This clonotype showed up many times. The J gene is TRBJ1-6, the V gene TRBV12-3 or TRBV12-4; D unclear. The CDR3 runs 13 residues. V was shortened by 4 bases and J by 8 bases, with 9 bases between the two germline ends. The CDR3 loop reads CASSYLRDSPLHF. CDR3 sequence (DNA): TGTGCCAGCAGTTATTTGCGAGATTCACCCCTCCACTTT.

The J gene is TRBJ2-3, the V gene TRBV7-6; D assignment may be TRBD1 or TRBD2 (6 bases each). Germline V CDR1 and CDR2: SGHVS, FNYEAQ. The V gene lost 5 bases and the J gene lost 11 bases, with 32 bases spanning the gap. CDR3 length: 18 residues. CDR3 residues: CASSASRALTSRGVRQYF. For the CDR3, the DNA is TGTGCCAGCAGCGCCTCGAGGGCCCTCACTAGCAGGGGTGTGAGGCAGTATTTT.

A few counts support this clonotype. The genes are TRBV12-3 or TRBV12-4 and TRBJ1-1; no clear D. The length of the CDR3 is 15 residues. V was cut by 7 bases and J by 1 base, with 16 bases left in between. The CDR3 loop is CASTRVGSGNTEAFF. In DNA, the CDR3 is TGTGCCAGCACCCGGGTTGGATCCGGGAACACTGAAGCTTTCTTT.